Listed below are T cell receptor beta chains from one sample, sequenced in a study of shared clonotypes between healthy human individuals. This table comes from immunoSEQ multiplex PCR, and its TCRdb copy is limited to in-frame clones, with some not included. The table records over a million clones, about 96% of them present only once. Sequenced sample: naive CD4+ T cells sorted from blood. These receptors all stem from a man aged 30 to 39 in good health. CDR3s include the opening cysteine and the closing phenylalanine or tryptophan. A D gene is named only where the DNA matches it firmly. A clone size is listed for some rows: how often the clone was seen (once, few, many), or a class if it is expanded.

D gene | clone size | J gene | V gene | CDR3 protein | CDR3 DNA
TRBD1 | - | TRBJ1-5 | TRBV28 | CASSLAQGGLSNQPQHF | TGTGCCAGCAGTTTAGCGCAGGGGGGACTTAGCAATCAGCCCCAGCATTTT
- | - | TRBJ2-2 | TRBV6-1 | CASSGQVRGTGELFF | TGTGCCAGCAGTGGACAGGTACGAGGAACCGGGGAGCTGTTTTTT
TRBD1 | - | TRBJ1-2 | TRBV27 | CASSEQPGQGAYGYTF | TGTGCCAGCAGTGAGCAGCCGGGACAGGGGGCTTACGGCTACACCTTC
- | - | TRBJ2-7 | TRBV21-1 | CASSNDPTYEQYF | TGTGCCAGCAGCAATGACCCAACCTACGAGCAGTACTTC
TRBD2 | - | TRBJ2-5 | TRBV10-1 | CASSPSGREETQYF | TGCGCCAGCAGTCCCAGCGGGAGGGAGGAGACCCAGTACTTC
- | - | TRBJ2-5 | TRBV10-3 | CAISALIGQETQYF | TGTGCCATCAGTGCCCTAATTGGGCAAGAGACCCAGTACTTC
TRBD2 | - | TRBJ2-1 | TRBV19 | CASKGEREGEQFF | TGTGCCAGTAAGGGGGAGCGGGAGGGTGAGCAGTTCTTC
- | - | TRBJ2-7 | TRBV10-3 | CAISVFPSYEQYF | TGTGCCATCAGTGTCTTCCCCTCCTACGAGCAGTACTTC
- | - | TRBJ2-1 | TRBV21-1 | CASKGPLAENNEQFF | TGTGCCAGCAAAGGGCCACTAGCGGAAAACAATGAGCAGTTCTTC
- | - | TRBJ2-3 | TRBV5-4 | CASSPPGTDTQYF | TGTGCCAGCAGCCCACCGGGCACAGATACGCAGTATTTT
TRBD1 | once | TRBJ2-1 | TRBV27 | CASRRYRDRVTNEQFF | TGTGCCAGCAGAAGGTACCGGGACAGGGTAACCAATGAGCAGTTCTTC
- | - | TRBJ2-2 | TRBV2 | CASSDSRATGELFF | TGTGCCAGCAGTGACAGCAGGGCCACCGGGGAGCTGTTTTTT
- | - | TRBJ2-1 | TRBV18 | CASSPQGSYNEQFF | TGTGCCAGCTCCCCACAGGGTTCCTACAATGAGCAGTTCTTC
TRBD2 | - | TRBJ2-3 | TRBV14 | CASSQLAGLTDTQYF | TGTGCCAGCAGCCAATTAGCGGGACTCACAGATACGCAGTATTTT
TRBD2 | - | TRBJ2-1 | TRBV19 | CASSNSRESFVSNEQFF | TGTGCCAGTAGTAACTCGCGGGAGTCCTTCGTTAGTAATGAGCAGTTCTTC
- | - | TRBJ2-5 | TRBV28 | CASSLALQGQETQYF | TGTGCCAGCAGTTTAGCGTTACAGGGCCAAGAGACCCAGTACTTC
TRBD2 | - | TRBJ2-1 | TRBV5-1 | CASSSAGPRGLAGILSYNEQFF | TGCGCCAGCAGCTCGGCAGGACCCAGGGGACTAGCGGGGATTCTCTCCTACAATGAGCAGTTCTTC
- | few | TRBJ1-1 | TRBV30 | CAWSRELTNTEAFF | TGTGCCTGGAGTAGGGAACTTACGAACACTGAAGCTTTCTTT
TRBD1 | - | TRBJ1-1 | TRBV11-2 | CASSLFGQGNTEAFF | TGTGCCAGCAGCTTATTTGGACAGGGGAACACTGAAGCTTTCTTT
- | once | TRBJ2-1 | TRBV28 | CASSRLASPNEQFF | TGTGCCAGCAGCCGCCTTGCTAGTCCTAATGAGCAGTTCTTC
- | - | TRBJ1-5 | TRBV27 | CASRRHSNQPQHF | TGTGCCAGCAGACGTCATAGCAATCAGCCCCAGCATTTT
- | - | TRBJ2-7 | TRBV9 | CASSPRFSTPYEQYF | TGTGCCAGCAGCCCTCGCTTCTCTACACCATACGAGCAGTACTTC
TRBD1 | - | TRBJ2-5 | TRBV7-9 | CASSLESLRTGRWETQYF | TGTGCCAGCAGCTTAGAGTCCCTCCGGACAGGGAGGTGGGAGACCCAGTACTTC
- | - | TRBJ2-2 | TRBV5-8 | CASSAGGTGELFF | TGTGCCAGCAGCGCCGGTGGAACCGGGGAGCTGTTTTTT
TRBD1 | - | TRBJ2-7 | TRBV28 | CASSFWRQGAYEQYF | TGTGCCAGCAGTTTTTGGAGACAGGGGGCCTACGAGCAGTACTTC
TRBD2 | - | TRBJ2-7 | TRBV5-4 | CASSRGTSSYEQYF | TGTGCCAGCAGCAGAGGGACTAGCAGTTACGAGCAGTACTTC
- | - | TRBJ1-1 | TRBV11-2 | CASSLDQPGLGEAFF | TGTGCCAGCAGCTTAGATCAACCAGGGTTGGGTGAAGCTTTCTTT
- | - | TRBJ1-4 | TRBV5-4 | CASSSSTRAANEKLFF | TGTGCCAGCAGCTCCTCCACCAGGGCGGCTAATGAAAAACTGTTTTTT
TRBD2 | - | TRBJ2-1 | TRBV7-2 | CASSLETSGRSKQFF | TGTGCCAGCAGCTTAGAGACTAGCGGGAGGTCAAAGCAGTTCTTC
TRBD2 | - | TRBJ2-7 | TRBV2 | CASSLAGGYEQYF | TGTGCCAGCAGCCTAGCGGGAGGCTACGAGCAGTACTTC
TRBD2 | - | TRBJ2-5 | TRBV11-2 | CASSLAGGGETQYF | TGTGCCAGCAGCTTAGCGGGAGGGGGGGAGACCCAGTACTTC
- | once | TRBJ2-7 | TRBV7-2 | CASSPGISYEQYF | TGTGCCAGCAGCCCAGGGATCTCCTACGAGCAGTACTTC
- | - | TRBJ2-7 | TRBV18 | CASAKAVGSTYEQYF | TGTGCCAGCGCGAAGGCTGTGGGCAGTACCTACGAGCAGTACTTC
TRBD2 | - | TRBJ2-3 | TRBV7-9 | CASSPGGYTQYF | TGTGCCAGCAGCCCCGGGGGGTATACGCAGTATTTT
TRBD1 | - | TRBJ1-2 | TRBV6-1 | CASSAGTATNYGYTF | TGTGCCAGCAGTGCTGGGACAGCCACTAACTATGGCTACACCTTC
TRBD2 | - | TRBJ2-2 | TRBV5-6 | CASSLGGRANTGELFF | TGTGCCAGCAGCTTGGGTGGGAGGGCGAACACCGGGGAGCTGTTTTTT
TRBD1 | - | TRBJ2-2 | TRBV5-1 | CASRKSPGQGFRGELFF | TGCGCCAGCAGGAAGTCCCCCGGACAGGGGTTCAGAGGGGAGCTGTTTTTT
TRBD1 | - | TRBJ2-5 | TRBV5-4 | CASSGQGAVWETQYF | TGTGCCAGCAGCGGACAGGGGGCTGTTTGGGAGACCCAGTACTTC
- | - | TRBJ2-7 | TRBV28 | CASSLFPGEPYF | TGTGCCAGCAGTTTATTCCCAGGGGAGCCGTACTTC
TRBD2 | - | TRBJ2-1 | TRBV4-1 | CASSQIAGSSVEFF | TGCGCCAGCAGCCAAATAGCGGGGAGTTCTGTGGAGTTCTTC
- | - | TRBJ2-1 | TRBV5-5 | CASTLGGSSYNEQFF | TGTGCCAGCACCCTCGGCGGAAGCTCCTACAATGAGCAGTTCTTC
- | - | TRBJ1-1 | TRBV5-1 | CASSGTGLITEAFF | TGCGCCAGCAGCGGAACAGGGTTGATCACTGAAGCTTTCTTT
- | - | TRBJ1-5 | TRBV28 | CASSLPSEPQHF | TGTGCCAGCAGTCTCCCTTCCGAGCCCCAGCATTTT
TRBD1 | few | TRBJ1-5 | TRBV5-6 | CASSTGGYQPQHF | TGTGCCAGCAGTACAGGGGGCTATCAGCCCCAGCATTTT
TRBD2 | - | TRBJ2-1 | TRBV11-3 | CASSPTQREGRDNEQFF | TGTGCCAGCAGCCCTACCCAGCGGGAGGGCCGGGACAATGAGCAGTTCTTC
- | - | TRBJ1-4 | TRBV28 | CASSLVVGGNNEKLFF | TGTGCCAGCAGTTTAGTGGTGGGGGGGAATAATGAAAAACTGTTTTTT
- | - | TRBJ2-5 | TRBV9 | CASSVGLGETQYF | TGTGCCAGCAGCGTCGGGCTCGGGGAGACCCAGTACTTC
TRBD1 | - | TRBJ2-7 | TRBV6-5 | CASKKGDRWSSEQYF | TGTGCCAGCAAAAAAGGGGACAGGTGGTCGAGCGAGCAGTACTTC
- | - | TRBJ2-7 | TRBV7-9 | CASSLFQDYGGEQYF | TGTGCCAGCAGCTTATTTCAGGACTATGGCGGCGAGCAGTACTTC
TRBD2 | - | TRBJ2-1 | TRBV11-2 | CASSLAGWRLAGGDEQFF | TGTGCCAGCAGCTTAGCTGGGTGGAGGCTAGCGGGAGGCGATGAGCAGTTCTTC
- | - | TRBJ2-5 | TRBV5-4 | CASRGGLGRQETQYF | TGTGCCAGCAGGGGGGGACTGGGGAGACAAGAGACCCAGTACTTC
- | - | TRBJ1-2 | TRBV5-1 | CASSFEGGEGYGYTF | TGCGCCAGCAGCTTCGAGGGGGGAGAGGGCTATGGCTACACCTTC
TRBD2 | - | TRBJ2-7 | TRBV5-8 | CASRRLADEQYF | TGTGCCAGCAGACGACTAGCCGACGAGCAGTACTTC
- | - | TRBJ2-7 | TRBV7-2 | CASSREAARGPIYEQYF | TGTGCCAGCAGCCGCGAGGCTGCGAGGGGCCCCATATACGAGCAGTACTTC
- | - | TRBJ2-1 | TRBV5-1 | CASSFSGSSYNEQFF | TGCGCCAGCAGCTTTAGCGGAAGCTCCTACAATGAGCAGTTCTTC
- | - | TRBJ1-1 | TRBV18 | CASSPPERLEAFF | TGTGCCAGCTCACCACCGGAGAGACTTGAAGCTTTCTTT